This T cell receptor (beta chain) came from a study of CD8 T cells in Susac syndrome. The CDR3 spans 11 residues. The V end was cut by 10 bases, the J end by 4 bases, with 11 bases between. From germline, CDR1 is LNHDA and CDR2 SQIVND (reference sequence). With random hexamers, roughly 0.5 to 1 ug RNA was reverse transcribed. TCRdb re-analysed the immunoSEQ multiplex PCR reads in MiXCR, keeping a single row per CDR3 protein. The sample lists approximately 94,000 distinct CDR3 sequences, roughly 96% occurring once. The rearrangement uses TRBV19 and TRBJ2-7, with no clear D. The origin of this receptor is a human donor with Susac syndrome. Material: CD8+ T cells from PBMCs. Here the CDR3 DNA reads TGTGCCACCGCCCTGGGGTACGAGCAGTACTTC. Translated, it gives CATALGYEQYF.